The clone carrying this T cell receptor (beta chain) occurred once. Each recovered donor of Cohort 3 presented with two negative PCRs, clearance, or symptom resolution. This sample is drawn from a study of blood T cell repertoires in COVID-19. Study-wide context: The United States, Italy and Spain were the sources of the acute and convalescent COVID-19 samples. Nucleic acid was either cDNA or gDNA, and it came from T cells, B-cell-depleted T cells, or PBMCs.

Authors' methods: The assay estimated nucleated cells by amplifying reference gene primers. Generated by immunoSEQ multiplex PCR, the TCRdb table keeps only in-frame clones and is missing some. V, J and clone size are taken as reported in that table, and D and trimming were inferred from the DNA itself. The repertoire holds 150,000 to 200,000 clones, approximately 85% seen once, with around 9.5% in the top ten. This CDR3 spans 17 amino acids. J was trimmed by 0 bases and V by 3 bases; bases with no gene match: 10. CDR1 is LNHDA, CDR2 SQIVND, per germline (reference sequence). This TCR came from a woman aged 18 to 35 who had recovered from COVID-19. What was sequenced was PBMCs or T cells enriched from blood (not recorded which). The chain is built from TRBV19 and TRBJ1-1; 7 nucleotides agree with TRBD1. CDR3: CASSIRGQAPLNTEAFF. In nucleotides, the CDR3 is TGTGCCAGTAGTATTAGAGGACAGGCACCGCTGAACACTGAAGCTTTCTTT.